These 5 T cell receptor beta chains were sequenced from one sample in a study of blood T cells in healthy people across ages (dated by TCRdb to the mid-2010s). Libraries were prepared through 5' RACE. The data were produced on an Illumina HiSeq 2500. A second PCR of roughly 7 to 11 cycles was performed with a sample-barcoded 5' primer and a J-beta primer mix. The public reads were run again by TCRdb, first through fastp at Q25 and then through MiXCR, and only productive beta chains were kept. Identical CDR3 protein sequences are pooled into one entry, listed with their most common genes and DNA. The sample profile shows about 1.4 million distinct CDR3 sequences; around 59% of them were found once. Jointly, the top ten make up over 6.5% of the sample. The sequencing input was blood. These receptor sequences come from a young man in good health.

The V and J genes are TRBV20-1 and TRBJ2-3, with 9 bases fitting TRBD2. Trimming cost V 8 bases and J 6 bases; bases outside gene matches: 12. The germline V gene has CDR1 DFQATT and CDR2 SNEGSKA (reference sequence). The CDR3 is made up of 14 amino acids. The CDR3, as DNA: TGCAGTCCCAGATCTAGCGGGGAATGGGATACGCAGTATTTT. Translated, it gives CSPRSSGEWDTQYF.

In its sample, this clonotype was seen a few times. The rearrangement links TRBV9 to TRBJ2-5; D is perhaps TRBD2 (6 bases). This CDR3 contains 14 residues. V shed 4 bases and J shed 5 bases, with 15 bases lying between them. CDR1 SGDLS and CDR2 YYNGEE come from the germline V gene. CDR3: CASSPTRAGETQYF. CDR3 DNA: TGTGCCAGCAGCCCCACCCGGGCGGGGGAGACCCAGTACTTC.

The rearrangement links TRBV25-1 to TRBJ1-5; no reliable D call. Germline-derived CDR1 and CDR2 are MGHDK and SYGVNS. The CDR3 totals 14 residues. The ends were cut back, 8 bases at V and 4 bases at J, with 15 bases in the middle. The CDR3 is CASGASSSNQPQHF. DNA for the CDR3: TGTGCCAGCGGAGCATCCAGTTCAAATCAGCCCCAGCATTTT.

The sample holds a few counts of this clonotype. The rearrangement uses TRBV6-1 and TRBJ2-5, with TRBD2 matching 13 bases. The ends lost 5 bases at V and 5 bases at J; junction bases unmatched: 8. The CDR3 consists of 16 residues. The germline gives CDR1 MNHNS, CDR2 SASEGT. CDR3 residues: CASSRPGLAGQETQYF. The CDR3 bases are TGTGCCAGCAGTCGACCGGGACTAGCGGGACAGGAGACCCAGTACTTC.

This clonotype has just one count. The chain combines TRBV7-2 with TRBJ2-6, with no clear D. CDR3 length equals 17 residues. With 0 bases removed from V and 4 bases from J, the gap between germline ends came to 13 bases. The V gene's germline CDR1 is SGHTA and CDR2 FQGNSA. Written as DNA, the CDR3 is TGTGCCAGCAGCTTAGCGGCAGCTCCATCGGGGGCCAACGTCCTGACTTTC. This translates into CASSLAAAPSGANVLTF.